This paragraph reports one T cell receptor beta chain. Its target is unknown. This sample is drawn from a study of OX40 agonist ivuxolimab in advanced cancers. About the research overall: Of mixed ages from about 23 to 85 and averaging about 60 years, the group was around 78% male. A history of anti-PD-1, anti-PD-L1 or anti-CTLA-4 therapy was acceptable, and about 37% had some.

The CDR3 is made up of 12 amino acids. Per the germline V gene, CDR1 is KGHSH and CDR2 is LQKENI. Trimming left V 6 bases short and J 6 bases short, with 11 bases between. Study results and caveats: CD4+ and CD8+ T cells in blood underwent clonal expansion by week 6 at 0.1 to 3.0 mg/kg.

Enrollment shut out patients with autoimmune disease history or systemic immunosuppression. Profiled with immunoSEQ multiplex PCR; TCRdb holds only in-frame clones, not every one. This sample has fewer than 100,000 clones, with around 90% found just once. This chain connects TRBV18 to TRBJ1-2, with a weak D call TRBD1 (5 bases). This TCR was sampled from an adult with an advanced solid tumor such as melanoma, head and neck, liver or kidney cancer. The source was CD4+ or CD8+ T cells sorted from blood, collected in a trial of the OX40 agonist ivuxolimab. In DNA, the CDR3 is TGTGCCAGCTCCCGGGACCGAGATGGCTACACCTTC. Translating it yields CASSRDRDGYTF.